The present TCR beta chain was sequenced within a study of shared T cell receptors in the human thymus. The CDR3 contains 15 residues. V was shortened by 4 bases and J by 0 bases, with 13 bases between the two germline ends. Germline V CDR1 and CDR2: MNHEY, SVGAGI. Measured with immunoSEQ multiplex PCR; TCRdb has only the in-frame clones, and not every one. This table holds over 650,000 clones, 80% to 90% found once. A further study also used this sample, focusing on human thymus T cells. Turning to that study: Resections from corrective heart surgery provided thymus tissue.

Sequenced sample: thymocytes. The origin of this receptor is a boy in the first two years of life with a congenital heart defect. The chain joins TRBV6-5 to TRBJ2-7, with D perhaps matching TRBD2 (6 bases). The CDR3 region has the DNA TGTGCCAGCAGTTCGTTCAGGGAGGACTCCTACGAGCAGTACTTC. Amino acid sequence: CASSSFREDSYEQYF.